The 8 T cell receptor beta chains below come from one sample, sequenced in a study of a mutant IDH1 vaccine in newly diagnosed glioma. Documented time point: week 23, last vaccination. Topical imiquimod accompanied each vaccine dose, which consisted of 300 ug of mutant IDH1 20-mer peptide. The antigens these receptors bind are not known. The protocol was immunoSEQ multiplex PCR, while the TCRdb copy is restricted to in-frame clones and leaves out a portion. This table holds tens of thousands of clones, 81% found once. Sequenced here: PBMCs, sampled from a glioma patient whose treatment included an IDH1 peptide vaccine. These receptor sequences come from a woman aged 40 to 49 with glioma. Some clones in this sample may be carry-over from other donors' samples.

This clone was observed a single time. V is TRBV5-1 and J is TRBJ2-5, with 15 nucleotides matching TRBD2. Losses at the gene ends were 0 bases for V and 9 bases for J; bases not matched to a gene: 3. There are 15 residues in the CDR3. Germline V gives CDR1 SGHRS, CDR2 YFSETQ. The CDR3 loop is CASSLAGLAGGAQYF. The CDR3 nucleotides read TGCGCCAGCAGCTTGGCCGGACTAGCGGGGGGGGCCCAGTACTTC.

This clone occurred a few times. This sequence joins TRBV6-6 and TRBJ1-1; 8 bases are shared with TRBD1. V gave up 10 bases and J gave up 4 bases; unmatched junction bases: 5. The germline V gene encodes CDR1 MNHNY and CDR2 SVGAGI (reference sequence). CDR3 length: 12 residues. The CDR3 nucleotides are TGTGCCATCCAGGGGGCCGTCACTGAAGCTTTCTTT. This translates into CAIQGAVTEAFF.

The chain couples TRBV7-8 to TRBJ1-5; 8 bases are a match to TRBD1. The CDR3 sequence is 16 residues long. From germline, CDR1 is SGHVS and CDR2 FQNEAQ. Losses at the gene ends were 5 bases for V and 3 bases for J; bases not matched to a gene: 9. The CDR3 loop reads CASSPDRVNPNQPQHF. The CDR3 region has the DNA TGTGCCAGCAGCCCGGACAGGGTAAATCCCAATCAGCCCCAGCATTTT. The full variable domain, completed using reference TRBV7-8 and TRBJ1-5, is GAGVSQSPRYKVAKRGQDVALRCDPISGHVSLFWYQQALGQGPEFLTYFQNEAQLDKSGLPSDRFFAERPEGSVSTLKIQRTQQEDSAVYLCASSPDRVNPNQPQHFGDGTRLSIL.

The gene calls are TRBV11-2 and TRBJ1-6, with D maybe TRBD1 (6 bases). V shed 2 bases and J shed 9 bases, with 14 bases lying between them. The V gene's germline CDR1 is SGHAT and CDR2 FQNNGV. The CDR3 sequence is 15 residues long. CDR3: CASSLTGRGGSPLHF. CDR3 bases: TGTGCCAGCAGCTTAACAGGAAGGGGGGGTTCACCCCTCCACTTT.

The chain employs TRBV28 and TRBJ1-6; tentatively, D is TRBD1 (6 bases). CDR1 and CDR2 (germline): MDHEN, SYDVKM. Trimming shortened V by 6 bases and J by 9 bases, and 18 bases separated the two germline ends. CDR3 size: 15 residues. CDR3 sequence (DNA): TGTGCCAGCAGATCCCCCGGGGGGGCCGGTTCACCCCTCCACTTT. As protein: CASRSPGGAGSPLHF.

The chain uses TRBV28 and TRBJ1-5, with D perhaps TRBD1 (6 bases). CDR1 is MDHEN, CDR2 SYDVKM, per germline. Trimming took 8 bases from V and 3 from J, leaving 17 bases between them. The CDR3 runs to 15 residues. CDR3 region: CASGLHRDPNQPQHF. The CDR3 coding sequence is TGTGCCAGCGGCCTACACAGGGACCCCAATCAGCCCCAGCATTTT.

The chain links TRBV10-3 to TRBJ2-6; 7 bases map to TRBD1. J was trimmed by 4 bases and V by 0 bases; bases with no gene match: 12. CDR1 is ENHRY and CDR2 is SYGVKD in the germline V gene. This CDR3 spans 19 amino acids. The CDR3 spells CAISESRGKGASGANVLTF. The DNA of the CDR3 is TGTGCCATCAGTGAGTCAAGAGGAAAGGGGGCTTCGGGGGCCAACGTCCTGACTTTC.

The J gene is TRBJ1-1, the V gene TRBV30; perhaps TRBD1 as D (5 bases). Germline values: CDR1 GTSNPN, CDR2 SVGIG (reference sequence). V lost 5 bases and J 1 base, leaving 8 bases between the germline ends. The CDR3 covers 12 residues. CDR3 sequence reads: CAWYRGNTEAFF. In DNA, the CDR3 is TGTGCCTGGTATAGGGGGAACACTGAAGCTTTCTTT.